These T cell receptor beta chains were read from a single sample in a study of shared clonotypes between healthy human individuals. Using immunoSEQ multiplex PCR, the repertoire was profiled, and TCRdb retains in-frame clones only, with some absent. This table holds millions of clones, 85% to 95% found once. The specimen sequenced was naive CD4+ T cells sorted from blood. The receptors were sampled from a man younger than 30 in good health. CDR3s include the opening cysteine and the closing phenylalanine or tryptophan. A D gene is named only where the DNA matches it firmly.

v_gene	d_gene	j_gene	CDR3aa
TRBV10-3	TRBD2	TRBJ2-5	CAISEGTSGRLETQYF
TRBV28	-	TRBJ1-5	CASSPLKLIQHF
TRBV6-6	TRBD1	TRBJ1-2	CASSSQGDNYGYTF
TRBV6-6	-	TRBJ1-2	CASSFEVPGYTF
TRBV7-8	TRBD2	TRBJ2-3	CASSPWTSGVTDTQYF
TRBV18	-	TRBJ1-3	CASSPGQGLISGNTIYF
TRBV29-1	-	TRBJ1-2	CSVEGGGEGYTF
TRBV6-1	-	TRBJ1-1	CASRGGEVRTEAFF
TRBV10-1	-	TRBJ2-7	CASSEGSPSYEQYF
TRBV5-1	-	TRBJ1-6	CASSLGENSPLHF
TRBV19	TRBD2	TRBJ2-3	CASSVPLPSGSTDTQYF
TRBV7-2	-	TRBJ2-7	CASSLAHGAYEQYF
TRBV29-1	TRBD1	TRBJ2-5	CSVLDRGWETQYF
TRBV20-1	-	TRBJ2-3	CSARGEGTQYF
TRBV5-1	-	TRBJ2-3	CASSGGAGRTDTQYF
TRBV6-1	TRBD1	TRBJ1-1	CAGRQGALSATEAFF
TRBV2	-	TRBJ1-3	CASTLTGDSGNTIYF
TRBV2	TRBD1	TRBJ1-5	CASSAGQGLFQPQHF
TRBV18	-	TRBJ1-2	CASSPMTAVGGWGYTF
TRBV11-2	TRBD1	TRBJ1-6	CASSPRQGTNSPLHF
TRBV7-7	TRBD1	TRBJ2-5	CASSFDRAETQYF
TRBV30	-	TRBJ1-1	CAWSAPPVEAFF
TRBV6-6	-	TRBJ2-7	CASSYGGQAYEQYF
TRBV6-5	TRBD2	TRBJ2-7	CASSYSGLAGGEQYF
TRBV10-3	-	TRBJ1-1	CAISESGGRMNTEAFF
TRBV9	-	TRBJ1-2	CASSVGVSISNYGYTF
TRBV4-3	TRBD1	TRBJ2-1	CASSLFIQQGGSYNEQFF
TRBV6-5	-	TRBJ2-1	CASSLTQTRAHEQFF
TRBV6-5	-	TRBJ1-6	CASKKAGNSPLHF
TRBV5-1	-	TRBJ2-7	CASSSRTDYEQYF
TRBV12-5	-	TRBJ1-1	CASGFSFTEAFF
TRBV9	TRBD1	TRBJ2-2	CASSSTLGTDLKTGELFF
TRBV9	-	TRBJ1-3	CASSVGAGSLGGNTIYF
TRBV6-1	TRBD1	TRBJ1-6	CASCRDRDNSPLHF
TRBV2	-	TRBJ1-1	CASSDEQLNTEAFF
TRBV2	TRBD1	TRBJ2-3	CASSNSGGAIADTQYF
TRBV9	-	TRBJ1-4	CASSVGGGGPPANEKLFF
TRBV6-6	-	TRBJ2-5	CASSPKHQETQYF
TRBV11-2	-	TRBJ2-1	CASSLAGGWNEQFF
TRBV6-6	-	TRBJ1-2	CASTYPERGHYGYTF